This paragraph covers one T cell receptor (beta chain) sequence. Its antigen target is currently unknown. No much larger clone is present one base from it, and per-base qualities are unavailable. ICON enrollment began in April 2016, and the last patient was enrolled in late 2018. In a subcohort of around 77 patients, fresh tumor and matched uninvolved tissue were collected for in-depth immune analyses, with TCR sequencing among those analyses. DNA isolated from bulk tissue, without cell sorting, was used for TCR sequencing. The data belong to a study of tumor-infiltrating lymphocytes in localized non-small cell lung cancer (dated by TCRdb to the early 2020s). A note on the overall study: The cohort covered several histologies, both smokers and never-smokers, and patients whose samples were collected after neoadjuvant chemotherapy. Alongside flow cytometry, multiplex immunofluorescence, RNA-seq, exome sequencing and proteomics, TCR sequencing was applied to the same patients as one of several integrated assays. Each patient provided resected tumor tissue plus uninvolved lung tissue from the same patient, with the uninvolved lung tissue described as non-adjacent to the tumor. The overall ICON cohort was composed of roughly 150 surgical patients with localized non-small cell lung cancer whose tumors were resected. The paired tumor versus uninvolved lung comparison of immunoSEQ T-cell fraction included approximately 55 patients. Overall study results and their limits: TCRbeta sequencing supported higher T cell infiltration in tumors than in uninvolved lung tissue, consistent with immunofluorescence CD3 counts. Tumor T-cell fraction from TCR sequencing was not associated with recurrence-free survival (p = 0.61). Because assay coverage varied across patients depending on available tissue quantity, TCR sequencing was performed for only a subset of the cohort. Different pieces of the same tissue were used for different assays, so technical variation could not be separated from intratumor heterogeneity. The TCR-derived T-cell fraction showed no difference between the flow cytometry-defined immunotypes IM1 (good prognosis) and IM2 (poor prognosis).

As encoded in the germline V gene, CDR1 is MGHRA while CDR2 is YSYEKL. The CDR3 contains 15 residues, cysteine and phenylalanine counted. Of the read, only the CDR3 DNA is kept; its 45 bases are in frame from base 1. The junction carries 13 bases between V and J, which are trimmed by 1 base and 4 bases respectively. The T-cell fraction in tumor and uninvolved lung tissue was obtained from TCR sequencing using the immunoSEQ assay. The original pipeline was this. For survival analysis, patients were divided into high (upper tertile) and low (lower two tertiles) T-cell fraction groups, which were compared by log-rank test. Paired tumor versus uninvolved lung differences in T-cell fraction were tested with a signed-rank test. TCRdb took this table from immuneACCESS and kept in-frame rearrangements with V and J called. Such tables lack part of the clones; where checked against another copy, unresolved V genes explain under half of the gap, and the rest is unexplained. The V and J calls and the clone size are those of that table, but D and trimming were determined from the DNA. Counted in this sample were 15,000 to 20,000 clones; 73% of them appeared once. Around 4.7% of the sample belongs to the ten largest clones.

The specimen sequenced was lung tumor tissue. The rearrangement combines TRBV4-1 with TRBJ1-2, and possibly TRBD1, on 6 matching bases. The sequence came from a human donor with non-small cell lung cancer. The CDR3 is CASSQADSSLYGYTF. The sequenced DNA: TGCGCCAGCAGCCAAGCGGACAGTTCCCTCTATGGCTACACCTTC.